The clone carrying this TCR beta chain was detected a few times. The antigen remains unidentified. This entry is derived from a study of identical twins' blood T cells. Points from the study as a whole: Environmental influences on twin similarity could not be excluded.

The CDR3 is made up of 18 amino acids. CDR1 and CDR2 (germline): SGDLS, YYNGEE. With 1 base clipped from V and 6 bases from J, the junction kept 15 bases outside the gene matches. Both ends of each TCR cDNA library bore sample-specific barcodes. MiXCR, run by TCRdb on the 5' RACE reads, gives a single entry per CDR3 protein. This table holds about 370,000 distinct CDR3 sequences, over 25% found once. The sequence derives from a woman aged 18 to 55 in good health. The chain carries TRBV9 and TRBJ1-5, with TRBD1 identical over 8 bases. The sequenced material came from PBMCs. The CDR3 spells CASSVLRSTGGPPQPQHF. For the CDR3, the DNA is TGTGCCAGCAGCGTACTTAGGAGTACAGGGGGTCCCCCTCAGCCCCAGCATTTT.